The present entry profiles one TCR beta chain with its context. Its target antigen remains unknown. There are no base qualities to consult, and no much larger clone falls within one base. The CDR3 covers 13 residues, taking in both the cysteine and the phenylalanine. Of the read, only the CDR3 DNA is kept; its 39 bases are in frame from base 1. From the germline V gene, CDR1 is SGHTA and CDR2 is FQGNSA. V is shortened by 5 bases, J by 3 bases, and the region joining them spans 9 bases. Each collaborating institution followed its own protocols to collect whole blood in K2EDTA tubes. For TCRbeta analysis, collaborators shipped samples as frozen whole blood, isolated PBMCs, or DNA extracted from either of those sample types. These data come from a study of blood T cell repertoires in COVID-19 (TCRdb year 2020). For the study in its entirety: Collaborator samples came from the United States, Italy and Spain and covered acute and convalescent phases of COVID-19. The prospective study material was composed of cDNA or gDNA derived from T cells, B-cell-depleted T cells, or PBMCs. Deeply sampled blood TCRbeta repertoires from subjects exposed to, actively infected with, or recovered from COVID-19 were included in the dataset. A freely available public database, intended as a resource for researchers studying the immune response to SARS-CoV-2, is where the repertoires were released. The samples were drawn from two sources: the first 160 participants of the ongoing ImmuneRACE study, and 1,254 subjects contributed by 6 global collaborators. A de-identified subject ID, COVID-19 status, age in years and sex were almost always included in the sample metadata. Where available, HLA class I and class II types were taken from metadata supplied by the sample provider and were not determined by assay-based typing. Results and caveats for the whole study, not just this receptor: The quantity of clinical and demographic metadata differed by source and by participant and was supplied without curation.

The immunoSEQ Assay, a bias-controlled multiplex PCR, was used to amplify TCRbeta CDR3 regions from genomic DNA. Turning to the authors' computational methods: Nucleated cell counts per sample were estimated from amplification of reference gene primers within the assay. To quantify the absolute abundance of each unique TCRbeta CDR3 rearrangement, sequence reads were collapsed and filtered. For each sample, productive Simpson clonality was calculated as the square root of Simpson's diversity index across productive rearrangements. TCRdb mirrors the immuneACCESS table, restricted to in-frame sequences. Some clones are absent from its copies; in checked studies, under half trace to an unresolved V gene, and the reason for the others is unknown. V and J calls and clone size are as listed in that table; D and trimming were resolved from the DNA. This sample holds some 150,000 clones; around 90% were observed only once. The ten biggest clones cover 1.5% to 2% of the sample.

This receptor was taken from a woman in her 50s with acute or convalescent COVID-19. The sequence joins TRBV7-2 to TRBJ2-3, with no reliable assignment of the D segment. The sequenced sample was peripheral blood. Read as DNA, the sequence is TGTGCCAGCAGCCGACCCGGGACAGATACGCAGTATTTT. Its product reads: CASSRPGTDTQYF.